The clone carrying this TCR beta chain was counted at least ten times. The antigen remains unidentified. This sample is part of a study of T-cell memory formation after mild COVID-19. Study-wide context: Largely donor-specific sequence clusters came from a couple of donors.

Employing constant-segment primers, 5'RACE generated TCR alpha and TCR beta cDNA libraries bearing sample barcodes and UMIs. TCRdb reanalysed the 5' RACE reads using MiXCR and keeps one entry per CDR3 protein. The sample has 280,000 or so distinct CDR3 sequences, roughly 8% seen once; the top ten hold approximately 23%. Study-wide points: Certain responding clones were present in pre-infection memory, suggesting participation of cross-reactive memory.

Germline CDR1 reads SNHLY; CDR2 reads FYNNEI. The CDR3 is 12 amino acids. Trimming took 6 bases from V and 2 from J, leaving 5 bases between them. The sample comprised PBMCs or a T cell subset sorted from them (not recorded which). This sequence was found in a man between 18 and 29 years old who had mild COVID-19 (a few samples of this study predate the infection). Cell type and time point are not known. V and J are TRBV2 and TRBJ1-5; D ambiguous. The CDR3 sequence: CASSYRNQPQHF. The CDR3 DNA sequence: TGTGCCAGCAGCTACCGCAATCAGCCCCAGCATTTT.